One and the same sample provided the 24 T cell receptor beta chains below, sequenced in a study of Graves' ophthalmopathy and Graves' hyperthyroidism. RNA transcripts served as template for amplifying TCR beta CDR3 sequences. The first-round RT-PCR employed HTBI primers together with the Qiagen OneStep RT-PCR kit. A multiplex PCR was then performed as the second round. One entry per CDR3 protein, called by TCRdb with MiXCR from the multiplex PCR reads. Here the sample spans about 400,000 distinct CDR3 sequences, roughly 21% being singletons. Material for sequencing was peripheral blood. These receptors were obtained from a woman between 18 and 29 years old with stable Graves' hyperthyroidism.

Of note for this clonotype: Because it lacks the conserved phenylalanine or tryptophan at the end, this CDR3 is likely a read error. It is unclear where the CDR3 begins or ends on the DNA, so no DNA is shown, and the CDR3 is as TCRdb lists it. The rearrangement uses TRBV12-3 or TRBV12-4 and TRBJ2-7; TRBD2, as called in the table, went unchecked against the DNA. The CDR3 length equals 18 residues, ends included. The CDR3 reads CASSFAGGKARDFHEQCY.

The chain recombines TRBV7-8 with TRBJ2-7; 8 bases line up with TRBD1. J was trimmed by 2 bases and V by 1 base; bases with no gene match: 4. Germline CDR1 is SGHVS and CDR2 is FQNEAQ. CDR3 length: 15 residues. The CDR3 DNA reads TGTGCCAGCAGCTTAGGTCGGACAGGGACCTACGAGCAGTACTTC. Protein product: CASSLGRTGTYEQYF.

This clonotype appeared many times. The chain links TRBV19 to TRBJ1-1; D call uncertain. Trimming cost V 2 bases and J 3 bases, with 10 bases left between them. Germline CDR1 is LNHDA and CDR2 is SQIVND (reference sequence). The CDR3 covers 14 residues. CDR3 residues: CASSIFRADTEAFF. The CDR3 nucleotides are TGTGCCAGTAGTATATTTCGCGCCGACACTGAAGCTTTCTTT.

This clonotype came up many times. One end of the junction varies from germline; a read error may be responsible. The chain joins TRBV7-7 to TRBJ2-2; D might be TRBD1 (6 bases). The CDR3 has 14 amino acids. Per germline, CDR1 SSHAT and CDR2 FNYEAQ (reference sequence). DNA for the CDR3: TGTGCTAGCAGGGGCAGTCCAAGGGCCGGGGAGCTGTTTTTT. Protein: CASRGSPRAGELFF.

In its sample, this clonotype was seen many times. The DNA of the CDR3 is TGTGCCAGCAGCAATGGGACAGGGGCTCCCTACGAGCAGTACTTC. The encoded protein is CASSNGTGAPYEQYF. This chain connects TRBV4-2 to TRBJ2-7, with 10 bases fitting TRBD1. The junction had 6 bases not matched to a gene; V was cut back by 5 bases and J by 2 bases. Germline V gives CDR1 LGHNA, CDR2 YNFKEQ. The CDR3 is 15 residues long.

At least ten counts were recorded for this clonotype. V gene TRBV14 combines with J gene TRBJ2-7; no firm D call. The V end was cut by 0 bases, the J end by 7 bases, with 7 bases between. CDR3 length equals 12 residues. CDR1 and CDR2 from the germline V gene are SGHDN and FVKESK. The CDR3 coding sequence is TGTGCCAGCAGCCAAGATCTCGGGGAGCAGTACTTC. Translation gives CASSQDLGEQYF.

The chain joins TRBV28 to TRBJ1-1; D gene uncertain. There are 15 residues in the CDR3. The germline gives CDR1 MDHEN, CDR2 SYDVKM. V shed 6 bases and J shed 0 bases, with 14 bases lying between them. The CDR3 DNA is TGTGCCAGCAGCCCTATACAACCCATGAACACTGAAGCTTTCTTT. Protein product: CASSPIQPMNTEAFF.

This clonotype has ten or more counts. The chain links TRBV28 to TRBJ2-4, with D perhaps matching TRBD2 (7 bases). With 5 bases removed from V and 11 bases from J, the gap between germline ends came to 16 bases. The CDR3 covers 13 residues. Looked up from germline, CDR1 is MDHEN and CDR2 is SYDVKM. The CDR3 DNA reads TGTGCCAGCAGTCTCCCGGGGGGCTTGGTTCAGTACTTC. This translates into CASSLPGGLVQYF.

This clonotype was recorded many times. The chain recombines TRBV28 with TRBJ2-7, with D tentatively TRBD2 (6 bases). Germline lookup yields CDR1 MDHEN and CDR2 SYDVKM. CDR3 length: 15 amino acids. Trimming took off 6 bases at V and 3 bases at J, with 18 bases between the two ends. The CDR3 DNA reads as TGTGCCAGCAGACTCGGGGGTAGCGCACACTACGAGCAGTACTTC. The encoded protein is CASRLGGSAHYEQYF.

Many counts were recorded for this clonotype. CDR3 protein: CASSSRDRGLGNIQYF. The CDR3 coding sequence is TGTGCCAGCAGCTCGAGGGACAGGGGGCTCGGAAACATTCAGTACTTC. The gene calls are TRBV7-8 and TRBJ2-4; 12 bases map to TRBD1. Germline assignment: CDR1 SGHVS and CDR2 FQNEAQ. With V trimmed by 4 bases and J by 6 bases, 7 bases remained unmatched. The CDR3 extends over 16 amino acids.

This clonotype was seen at least ten times. V usage is TRBV6-2 or TRBV6-3 and J usage is TRBJ2-7, with TRBD1 identical over 7 bases. The V gene's germline CDR1 is MNHEY and CDR2 SVGEGT. V lost 7 bases to trimming and J lost 6 bases; unmatched junction nucleotides: 12. This CDR3 is 14 amino acids long. CDR3 bases: TGTGCCAGCATTACCCTATCTACAGGGGCCGAGCAGTACTTC. Protein: CASITLSTGAEQYF.

V and J are TRBV7-9 and TRBJ2-5; D is unresolved. Trimming pared 1 base from V and 5 bases from J, leaving 17 bases between. CDR3 size: 16 residues. The germline V gene has CDR1 SEHNR and CDR2 FQNEAQ (reference sequence). CDR3 nucleotides: TGTGCCAGCAGCTTAGGTATCGGGCCATCGTGGGAGACCCAGTACTTC. Protein: CASSLGIGPSWETQYF.

There are many counts of this clonotype. CDR3 protein: CASSPHRGKAFF. CDR3 nucleotides: TGTGCCAGCAGTCCCCATCGGGGCAAGGCTTTCTTT. The chain has TRBV6-1 and TRBJ1-1, with D perhaps TRBD1 (5 bases). Germline lookup yields CDR1 MNHNS and CDR2 SASEGT. The germline V and J ends were trimmed by 5 bases and 11 bases, with 15 bases remaining between them. This CDR3 spans 12 amino acids.

CDR3: CASSSTGVDQPQHF. CDR3 nucleotide sequence: TGTGCCAGCAGCTCCACAGGGGTGGACCAGCCCCAGCATTTT. The rearrangement uses TRBV7-9 and TRBJ1-5; 7 bases fit TRBD1. The trim removed 4 bases at V and 7 bases at J, leaving 7 bases unmatched. CDR1 is SEHNR, CDR2 FQNEAQ, per germline (reference sequence). The CDR3 runs to 14 residues.

This clonotype occurred many times. The DNA of the CDR3 is TGCAGTGCTAGAAGCCGGGACAGGGGGCGATCTAACTATGGCTACACCTTC. It encodes CSARSRDRGRSNYGYTF. The chain recombines TRBV20-1 with TRBJ1-2; 12 bases match TRBD1. J was trimmed by 0 bases and V by 2 bases; bases with no gene match: 7. This CDR3 is built from 17 residues. Per germline, CDR1 DFQATT and CDR2 SNEGSKA (reference sequence).

This clonotype was detected ten times or more. The V and J genes are TRBV20-1 and TRBJ1-3; D remains unclear. The germline CDR1 and CDR2 sequences are DFQATT and SNEGSKA (reference sequence). V was cut by 5 bases and J by 3 bases, with 5 bases left in between. The CDR3 has 11 amino acids. CDR3 protein: CSAVVGNTIYF. Written as DNA, the CDR3 is TGCAGTGCTGTAGTTGGAAACACCATATATTTT.

This clonotype was observed a handful of times. CDR3 coding DNA: TGCGCCAGCAGCCAACTGCAGGGCACCAATCAGCCCCAGCATTTT. Protein sequence: CASSQLQGTNQPQHF. The J gene is TRBJ1-5, the V gene TRBV4-1, with D perhaps TRBD1 (5 bases). V was cut by 2 bases and J by 3 bases, with 11 bases left in between. The CDR3 consists of 15 residues. Per germline, CDR1 MGHRA and CDR2 YSYEKL.

V usage is TRBV6-2 or TRBV6-3 and J usage is TRBJ2-7, with D tentatively TRBD2 (5 bases). The CDR3 is 16 residues long. Deletions cut 4 bases from V and 5 bases from J, with 21 bases between. Germline values: CDR1 MNHEY, CDR2 SVGEGT. The CDR3 nucleotides read TGTGCCAGCAGTTCTAACTCTCTAGCCTCTCTCCACGAGCAGTACTTC. Protein sequence: CASSSNSLASLHEQYF.

V is TRBV30 and J is TRBJ2-7; D possibly uses TRBD1 or TRBD2 (5 bases each). The CDR3 runs to 11 residues. CDR1 and CDR2 from the germline V gene are GTSNPN and SVGIG (reference sequence). The V gene lost 0 bases and the J gene lost 11 bases, with 11 bases spanning the gap. The chain's CDR3 is CAWSVRGQEYF. CDR3 DNA: TGTGCCTGGAGTGTACGGGGCCAGGAGTACTTC.

The rearrangement links TRBV7-3 to TRBJ2-7; perhaps TRBD1 as D (6 bases). Trimming took 0 bases from V and 0 from J, leaving 18 bases between them. CDR1 SGHTA and CDR2 FQGTGA come from the germline V gene. CDR3 length: 18 amino acids. The CDR3 region is CASSLTITTGPSSYEQYF. CDR3 DNA: TGTGCCAGCAGCTTAACCATCACCACAGGGCCCAGCTCCTACGAGCAGTACTTC.

This clonotype was picked up many times. The V gene is TRBV5-4, the J gene TRBJ2-2, with D perhaps TRBD1 or TRBD2 (5 bases each). This CDR3 is 15 amino acids long. The V gene's germline CDR1 is SGHNT and CDR2 YYREEE (reference sequence). The V and J ends lost 6 bases and 3 bases respectively, with 15 bases between them. The CDR3 DNA is TGTGCCAGCAACACCCGGTTGGGGGACACCGGGGAGCTGTTTTTT. Translation: CASNTRLGDTGELFF.

V usage is TRBV6-2 or TRBV6-3 and J usage is TRBJ2-7; 9 bases agree with TRBD1. CDR3 length: 14 residues. The germline CDR1 and CDR2 sequences are MNHEY and SVGEGT. Trimming cost V 5 bases and J 3 bases; bases outside gene matches: 5. CDR3 region: CASSTGQGNYEQYF. CDR3 coding DNA: TGTGCCAGCAGTACCGGACAGGGGAACTACGAGCAGTACTTC.

The table lists this clonotype with many counts. The chain uses TRBV2 and TRBJ1-2, with D unclear. CDR1 is SNHLY, CDR2 FYNNEI, per germline. V gave up 6 bases and J gave up 5 bases, with 13 bases separating them. CDR3 length equals 13 residues. In nucleotides, the CDR3 is TGTGCCAGCAGGGTGGGTACAGCGTATGGCTACACCTTC. This codes for CASRVGTAYGYTF.

This clonotype was counted many times. The rearrangement uses TRBV20-1 and TRBJ2-7; 9 bases fit TRBD2. Trimming removed 1 base from V and 4 bases from J; junction bases left unmatched: 11. Germline V gives CDR1 DFQATT, CDR2 SNEGSKA (reference sequence). This CDR3 spans 16 amino acids. CDR3 nucleotides: TGCAGTGCTAGAGGTCCCAGAGCGGGAGGTATTTACGAGCAGTACTTC. Translation gives CSARGPRAGGIYEQYF.